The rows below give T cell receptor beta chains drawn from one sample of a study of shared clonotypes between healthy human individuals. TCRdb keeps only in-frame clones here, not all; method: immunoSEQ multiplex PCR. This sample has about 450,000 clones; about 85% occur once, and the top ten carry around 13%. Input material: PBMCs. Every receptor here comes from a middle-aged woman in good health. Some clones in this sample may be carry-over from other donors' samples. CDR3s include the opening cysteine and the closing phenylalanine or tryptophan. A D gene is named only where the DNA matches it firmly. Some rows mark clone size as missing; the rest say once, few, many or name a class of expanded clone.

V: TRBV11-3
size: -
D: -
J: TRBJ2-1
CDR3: CASSLAFENEQFF
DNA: TGTGCCAGCAGCTTAGCTTTTGAGAATGAGCAGTTCTTC

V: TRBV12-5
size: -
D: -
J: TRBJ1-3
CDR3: CASGLTGNTIYF
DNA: TGTGCTAGTGGTTTGACTGGAAACACCATATATTTT

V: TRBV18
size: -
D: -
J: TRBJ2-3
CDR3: CASSPLQGRSTDTQYF
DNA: TGTGCCAGCTCACCCTTACAGGGTAGGAGCACAGATACGCAGTATTTT

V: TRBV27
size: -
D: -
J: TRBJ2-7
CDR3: CASSFGLNYEQYF
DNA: TGTGCCAGCAGTTTTGGGTTGAACTACGAGCAGTACTTC

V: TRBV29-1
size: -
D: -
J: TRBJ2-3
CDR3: CSVEDRGRSTDTQYF
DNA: TGCAGCGTTGAAGATCGTGGCCGGAGCACAGATACGCAGTATTTT

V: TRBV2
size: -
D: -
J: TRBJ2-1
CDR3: CANLRPLPGDEQFF
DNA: TGTGCCAACTTACGGCCACTACCTGGGGATGAGCAGTTCTTC

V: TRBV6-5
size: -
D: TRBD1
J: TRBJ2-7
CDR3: CASSRTGQGFDEQYF
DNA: TGTGCCAGCAGTCGAACGGGACAGGGGTTCGACGAGCAGTACTTC

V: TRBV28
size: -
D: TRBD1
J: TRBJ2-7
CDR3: CASRGTGLYEQYF
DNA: TGTGCCAGCAGGGGGACAGGGTTGTACGAGCAGTACTTC

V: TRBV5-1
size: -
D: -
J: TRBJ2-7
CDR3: CASSADNYEQYF
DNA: TGCGCCAGCAGCGCGGATAACTACGAGCAGTACTTC

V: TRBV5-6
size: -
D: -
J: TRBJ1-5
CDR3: CASSRGLDSNQPQHF
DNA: TGTGCCAGCAGCCGAGGACTGGATAGCAATCAGCCCCAGCATTTT

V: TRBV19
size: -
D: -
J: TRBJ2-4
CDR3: CASSMRTAKAKNIQYF
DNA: TGTGCCAGTAGTATGCGGACAGCAAAAGCCAAAAACATTCAGTACTTC

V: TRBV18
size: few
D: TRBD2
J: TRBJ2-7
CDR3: CASSPLAGGSSYEQYF
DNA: TGTGCCAGCTCACCCTTAGCGGGGGGGAGCTCCTACGAGCAGTACTTC

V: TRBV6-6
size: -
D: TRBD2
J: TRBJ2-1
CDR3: CASSILAGDNEQFF
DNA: TGTGCCAGCAGCATACTAGCGGGGGACAATGAGCAGTTCTTC

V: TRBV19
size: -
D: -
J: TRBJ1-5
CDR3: CASSMFLRQSSNQPQHF
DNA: TGTGCCAGTAGTATGTTTCTAAGGCAAAGTAGCAATCAGCCCCAGCATTTT

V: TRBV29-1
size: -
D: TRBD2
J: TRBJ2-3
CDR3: CSVRAGVGTDTQYF
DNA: TGCAGCGTTCGAGCGGGAGTAGGCACAGATACGCAGTATTTT

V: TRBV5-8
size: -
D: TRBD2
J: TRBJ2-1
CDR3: CASSFGTSGMNEQFF
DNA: TGTGCCAGCAGCTTCGGAACTAGCGGGATGAATGAGCAGTTCTTC

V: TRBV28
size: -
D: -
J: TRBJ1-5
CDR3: CASSLMRGAGNQPQHF
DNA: TGTGCCAGCAGTTTAATGAGGGGGGCAGGGAATCAGCCCCAGCATTTT

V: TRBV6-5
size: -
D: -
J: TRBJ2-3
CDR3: CASRGMGTDTQYF
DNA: TGTGCCAGCCGGGGGATGGGGACAGATACGCAGTATTTT

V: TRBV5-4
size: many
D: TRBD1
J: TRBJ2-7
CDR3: CASSLDPRQGRVGEQYF
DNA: TGTGCCAGCAGCTTGGACCCCCGACAGGGGAGAGTGGGCGAGCAGTACTTC

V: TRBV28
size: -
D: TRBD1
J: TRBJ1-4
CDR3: CASRGRGNMEKLFF
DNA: TGTGCCAGCAGGGGCAGGGGGAATATGGAAAAACTGTTTTTT

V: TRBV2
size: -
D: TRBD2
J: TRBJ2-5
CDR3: CASTQPGLAGLQETQYF
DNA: TGTGCCAGCACCCAACCAGGACTAGCGGGGCTCCAAGAGACCCAGTACTTC

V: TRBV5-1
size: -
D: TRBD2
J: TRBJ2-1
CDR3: CASSPPIGLADNEQFF
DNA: TGCGCCAGCAGCCCACCTATAGGACTAGCGGACAATGAGCAGTTCTTC

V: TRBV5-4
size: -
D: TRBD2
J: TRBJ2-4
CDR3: CASSTRLAGKGLLTKNIQYF
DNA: TGTGCCAGCAGCACCCGACTAGCGGGAAAGGGGCTGCTAACCAAAAACATTCAGTACTTC

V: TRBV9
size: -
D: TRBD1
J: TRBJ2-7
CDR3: CASSEIGTGAEQYF
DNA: TGTGCCAGCAGCGAGATCGGGACAGGGGCCGAGCAGTACTTC

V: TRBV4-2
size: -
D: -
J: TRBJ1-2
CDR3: CASSQDAGGGYGYTF
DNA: TGTGCCAGCAGCCAAGACGCGGGAGGGGGATATGGCTACACCTTC

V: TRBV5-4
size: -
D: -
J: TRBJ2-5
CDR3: CASSLPSQETQYF
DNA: TGTGCCAGCAGCTTGCCCAGCCAAGAGACCCAGTACTTC

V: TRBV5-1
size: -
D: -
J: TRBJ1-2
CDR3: CASSLGQVDGYTF
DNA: TGCGCCAGCAGCTTGGGACAGGTTGATGGCTACACCTTC

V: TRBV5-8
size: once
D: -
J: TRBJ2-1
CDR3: CASSRPGQGWGEQFF
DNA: TGTGCCAGCAGCCGTCCGGGGCAGGGGTGGGGTGAGCAGTTCTTC

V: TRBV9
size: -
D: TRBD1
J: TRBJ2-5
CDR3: CASSVGTGLLGETQYF
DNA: TGTGCCAGCAGCGTAGGGACAGGGCTGTTGGGGGAGACCCAGTACTTC

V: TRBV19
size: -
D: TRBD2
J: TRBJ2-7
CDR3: CASAELAGGYEQYF
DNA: TGTGCCAGTGCGGAACTAGCGGGGGGCTACGAGCAGTACTTC

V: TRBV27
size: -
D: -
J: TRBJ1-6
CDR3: CASSLGQLSSYNSPLHF
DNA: TGTGCCAGCAGTTTAGGACAGCTGAGCTCCTATAATTCACCCCTCCACTTT

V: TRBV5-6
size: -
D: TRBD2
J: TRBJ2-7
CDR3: CASSRGLVSSYEQYF
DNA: TGTGCCAGCAGCCGGGGACTAGTCAGCTCCTACGAGCAGTACTTC